Below, one T cell receptor beta chain is given with its context. The antigen is not known. This sample stems from a study of OX40 agonist ivuxolimab in advanced cancers. Study information: About 40% of patients had received prior checkpoint inhibitor therapy.

Some clones are missing from TCRdb's copy, which holds only in-frame ones; the method was immunoSEQ multiplex PCR. This sample has approximately 50,000 clones, with roughly 90% found just once. General study results and limits: At 0.1 to 3.0 mg/kg and by week 6, clonal expansion occurred in CD4+ and CD8+ blood T cells. Averaged across samples, CD8+ T cells carried more expanded clones than CD4+ did.

V lost 0 bases and J 5 bases, leaving 14 bases between the germline ends. The length of the CDR3 is 16 residues. Germline V gene data show CDR1 as SGHRS and CDR2 as YFSETQ. Sequencing used CD4+ or CD8+ T cells sorted from blood, obtained in a trial of the OX40 agonist ivuxolimab. The V gene is TRBV5-1, the J gene TRBJ1-4; D is ambiguous. This clonotype originated in an adult with an advanced solid tumor such as melanoma, head and neck, liver or kidney cancer. CDR3 bases: TGCGCCAGCAGCTTGGTAGCGAATTCCGCGAATGAAAAACTGTTTTTT. Translation gives CASSLVANSANEKLFF.